A selection of T cell receptor beta chains follows, all from one sample in a study of blood T cell repertoires in COVID-19. Profiled with immunoSEQ multiplex PCR; TCRdb holds only in-frame clones, not every one. The sample records some 150,000 clones, about 82% being singletons. Sequencing was done on a sample of peripheral blood. These receptors came from a woman aged 55-75 years with acute or convalescent COVID-19. The CDR3 runs from the conserved cysteine through the conserved F or W. D genes are given only for firm matches. Not all rows give a size; the values are once, few, many and, for expanded clones, a class.

cdr3_aa cdr3_nt d_call clone_size j_call v_call
CASSFERISYEQYF TGTGCCAGCAGCTTTGAGCGAATATCCTACGAGCAGTACTTC NA NA TRBJ2-7 TRBV7-2
CASSKSQAAIYGYTF TGTGCCAGCAGCAAATCCCAGGCAGCCATCTATGGCTACACCTTC NA NA TRBJ1-2 TRBV21-1
CASSHGLSQPADTQYF TGTGCCAGCAGCCACGGACTATCGCAGCCGGCAGATACGCAGTATTTT NA NA TRBJ2-3 TRBV3-1/TRBV3-2
CASSQVQGPGNTIYF TGTGCCAGCAGCCAAGTGCAGGGGCCTGGAAACACCATATATTTT NA NA TRBJ1-3 TRBV3-1/TRBV3-2
CSASKGWGLAVSEQFF TGCAGTGCGAGTAAAGGGTGGGGACTAGCGGTTAGTGAGCAGTTCTTC TRBD2 NA TRBJ2-1 TRBV20-1
CASRRGSTNEKLFF TGTGCCAGCAGGAGAGGGTCTACTAATGAAAAACTGTTTTTT NA NA TRBJ1-4 TRBV27
CASSLLLAGAVRQTQYF TGCGCCAGCAGCTTGTTACTAGCGGGGGCCGTGAGACAGACCCAGTACTTC TRBD2 NA TRBJ2-5 TRBV5-1
CASSPRGRPTNEKLFF TGTGCCAGCTCACCAAGAGGGCGTCCAACTAATGAAAAACTGTTTTTT NA many TRBJ1-4 TRBV18
CASSLVGAGGLNTQYF TGTGCCAGCAGCTTAGTGGGGGCGGGGGGGCTGAATACGCAGTATTTT TRBD2 NA TRBJ2-3 TRBV7-2
CASRGRAGSNSPLHF TGTGCCAGCAGAGGGAGGGCGGGATCCAATTCACCCCTCCACTTT NA NA TRBJ1-6 TRBV6-5
CASSVGRTGVYEQYF TGTGCCAGCAGCGTAGGGAGGACAGGGGTTTACGAGCAGTACTTC TRBD1 few TRBJ2-7 TRBV9
CASSRDRLNQPQHF TGTGCCAGCAGCAGGGACAGGCTGAATCAGCCCCAGCATTTT TRBD1 NA TRBJ1-5 TRBV28
CASSYSRTGNNSPLHF TGTGCCAGCAGTTACTCGCGGACAGGGAATAATTCACCCCTCCACTTT TRBD1 once TRBJ1-6 TRBV6-5
CASSEQGVPGAPNYGYTF TGTGCCAGCAGTGAACAGGGGGTTCCGGGTGCTCCTAACTATGGCTACACCTTC TRBD1 NA TRBJ1-2 TRBV6-1
CASSPLGLAGSYEQYF TGTGCCAGCAGCCCCTTGGGACTAGCGGGGTCCTACGAGCAGTACTTC TRBD2 NA TRBJ2-7 TRBV14
CAWSQAGGTPYTQYF TGTGCCTGGAGCCAAGCGGGGGGTACCCCGTATACGCAGTATTTT TRBD2 NA TRBJ2-3 TRBV30
CASSFPGTATNTGELFF TGTGCCAGCAGCTTTCCCGGGACAGCCACGAACACCGGGGAGCTGTTTTTT TRBD1 NA TRBJ2-2 TRBV11-2
CASSLYSNQPQHF TGTGCCAGCAGCTTGTATAGCAATCAGCCCCAGCATTTT NA NA TRBJ1-5 TRBV5-5
CASSSDRGRMETQYF TGTGCCAGCAGCTCGGACAGGGGGCGCATGGAGACCCAGTACTTC TRBD1 NA TRBJ2-5 TRBV7-2
CASSIKGVSSSGANVLTF TGTGCCAGTAGTATAAAAGGGGTCTCGAGTTCTGGGGCCAACGTCCTGACTTTC NA NA TRBJ2-6 TRBV19
CASSLATPPSGEQFF TGCGCCAGCAGCTTGGCGACCCCCCCCTCGGGTGAGCAGTTCTTC NA NA TRBJ2-1 TRBV5-1
CASSPPPFPRSTDTQYF TGTGCTAGCAGCCCCCCTCCGTTTCCGCGGTCCACAGATACGCAGTATTTT NA NA TRBJ2-3 TRBV7-7
CASSLGLAGGNEQFF TGTGCCAGCAGCTTGGGGTTAGCGGGGGGGAATGAGCAGTTCTTC TRBD2 once TRBJ2-1 TRBV5-4
CASSFGQSYGYTF TGTGCCAGCAGCTTTGGACAGTCCTATGGCTACACCTTC NA NA TRBJ1-2 TRBV7-9
CASSLTRGGRDEQFF TGTGCCAGCAGCTTAACGCGGGGGGGCCGGGATGAGCAGTTCTTC TRBD2 NA TRBJ2-1 TRBV5-4
CASSLFAGQGFTGELFF TGTGCCAGCAGTTTATTTGCGGGACAGGGCTTCACCGGGGAGCTGTTTTTT TRBD1 NA TRBJ2-2 TRBV28
CASSLSGRQNTGELFF TGTGCCAGCAGTTTATCCGGGAGGCAGAACACCGGGGAGCTGTTTTTT TRBD2 NA TRBJ2-2 TRBV28
CASSLGLEAFF TGTGCCAGCAGCTTAGGGCTTGAAGCTTTCTTT NA NA TRBJ1-1 TRBV11-2
CASSMAGLGADTQYF TGTGCCAGTAGTATGGCGGGGTTAGGCGCAGATACGCAGTATTTT NA NA TRBJ2-3 TRBV19
CASSEPGVADTQYF TGTGCCAGCAGTGAACCGGGGGTGGCAGATACGCAGTATTTT NA NA TRBJ2-3 TRBV2
CASETAGRTDTQYF TGTGCCTCGGAGACAGCTGGGAGGACAGATACGCAGTATTTT NA NA TRBJ2-3 TRBV30
CASSVDGGSASDTQYF TGTGCCAGCAGCGTAGACGGGGGGAGTGCGTCAGATACGCAGTATTTT TRBD2 NA TRBJ2-3 TRBV9
CASSFAGTGNQPQHF TGTGCCAGCAGTTTCGCCGGGACAGGGAATCAGCCCCAGCATTTT TRBD1 NA TRBJ1-5 TRBV28
CASHAGTATFNQPQHF TGTGCCAGTCATGCAGGGACTGCCACTTTCAATCAGCCCCAGCATTTT NA NA TRBJ1-5 TRBV19
CAAGRDSNQPQHF TGTGCTGCGGGACGAGATAGCAATCAGCCCCAGCATTTT NA NA TRBJ1-5 TRBV30
CASSPRGADGYTF TGTGCCAGCTCACCCCGGGGGGCCGATGGCTACACCTTC NA once TRBJ1-2 TRBV18